These 18 T cell receptor beta chains were sequenced from one sample in a study of shared clonotypes between healthy human individuals. Profiled with immunoSEQ multiplex PCR; TCRdb holds only in-frame clones, not every one. This sample has a few million clones, with 85% to 95% found just once. Sequencing input: naive CD4+ T cells from PBMCs. Noted subset: CD45RA+ positively selected. These receptors were obtained from a man in his late teens or twenties in good health. Some clones in this sample may be carry-over from other donors' samples.

This clone was counted between two and nine times. J is TRBJ1-1 and V is TRBV5-1; perhaps TRBD1 as D (6 bases). The CDR3 contains 13 residues. The V end was cut by 4 bases, the J end by 7 bases, with 14 bases between. CDR1 SGHRS and CDR2 YFSETQ come from the germline V gene. The CDR3 DNA reads as TGCGCCAGCAGCCAAGCAGGGGACGATGAAGCTTTCTTT. Translated: CASSQAGDDEAFF.

In this sample, this clone turned up once. The identical CDR3 is also encoded by other nucleotide sequences in the sample. The genes are TRBV5-1 and TRBJ2-7; D not resolved. V lost 0 bases and J 0 bases, leaving 10 bases between the germline ends. The CDR3 consists of 15 residues. Germline CDR1 SGHRS, CDR2 YFSETQ. CDR3 coding DNA: TGCGCCAGCAGCTTGGATGGCACCAGCTCCTACGAGCAGTACTTC. It is translated as CASSLDGTSSYEQYF.

This chain links TRBV6-5 with TRBJ2-1; 7 bases are shared with TRBD1. The length of the CDR3 is 16 residues. Germline V gene lookup returns CDR1 MNHEY and CDR2 SVGAGI. V trimming: 4 bases; J trimming: 6 bases; junction bases outside the gene matches: 12. Written as DNA, the CDR3 is TGTGCCAGCAGTTTCAACCCTGGACAGGTGCGCAATGAGCAGTTCTTC. It codes for CASSFNPGQVRNEQFF.

This chain uses TRBV28 with TRBJ1-4, with TRBD1 matching over 7 bases. With 4 bases clipped from V and 4 bases from J, the junction kept 9 bases outside the gene matches. Germline CDR1 and CDR2: MDHEN and SYDVKM. The length of the CDR3 is 16 residues. The CDR3 DNA reads TGTGCCAGCAGTTCCCCTGAGACAGGGTTTAATGAAAAACTGTTTTTT. It encodes CASSSPETGFNEKLFF.

The chain uses TRBV5-4 and TRBJ2-7; 10 nucleotides line up with TRBD1. Unmatched junction bases numbered 4, after V lost 10 bases and J lost 3 bases. This CDR3 spans 12 amino acids. Germline CDR1 SGHNT, CDR2 YYREEE (reference sequence). This CDR3 reads CASGDRGYEQYF. The CDR3 DNA reads TGTGCCTCAGGGGACAGGGGCTACGAGCAGTACTTC.

The chain is built from TRBV7-9 and TRBJ2-1; a weak D match, TRBD2 (5 bases). Per the germline V gene, CDR1 is SEHNR and CDR2 is FQNEAQ (reference sequence). Trimming cost V 1 base and J 8 bases, with 12 bases left between them. This CDR3 region has 14 residues. CDR3 nucleotides: TGTGCCAGCAGCTTAGACCGGAGAGGGCATGAGCAGTTCTTC. It specifies CASSLDRRGHEQFF.

The V and J genes are TRBV5-1 and TRBJ2-7, with D perhaps TRBD2 (6 bases). This CDR3 contains 13 residues. Germline CDR1 is SGHRS and CDR2 is YFSETQ. With 6 bases removed from V and 2 bases from J, the gap between germline ends came to 12 bases. CDR3 sequence: CASTYGGTYEQYF. For the CDR3, the DNA is TGCGCCAGCACCTATGGAGGGACCTACGAGCAGTACTTC. Combining the CDR3 with reference TRBV5-1 and TRBJ2-7 gives the whole variable domain KAGVTQTPRYLIKTRGQQVTLSCSPISGHRSVSWYQQTPGQGLQFLFEYFSETQRNKGNFPGRFSGRQFSNSRSEMNVSTLELGDSALYLCASTYGGTYEQYFGPGTRLTVT.

This chain uses TRBV11-2 with TRBJ2-1; 7 bases are shared with TRBD2. Unmatched junction bases numbered 6, after V lost 3 bases and J lost 4 bases. Per the germline V gene, CDR1 is SGHAT and CDR2 is FQNNGV. The length of the CDR3 is 15 residues. The CDR3 nucleotides read TGTGCCAGCAGCTTCTCTCTAGCGGATTACAATGAGCAGTTCTTC. Amino acids: CASSFSLADYNEQFF.

Worth noting for this clone: Distinct nucleotide sequences in the sample also encode this CDR3. The V call is TRBV27, the J call TRBJ2-7, with 7 bases lining up with TRBD1. CDR1 and CDR2 from the germline V gene are MNHEY and SMNVEV (reference sequence). There are 13 residues in the CDR3. The V segment lost 4 bases and the J segment 3 bases; nucleotides outside the gene matches: 3. The CDR3 spells CASSSRDSYEQYF. In DNA form, the CDR3 reads TGTGCCAGCAGTTCCCGGGACAGCTACGAGCAGTACTTC.

This rearrangement joins TRBV2 to TRBJ2-5; perhaps TRBD2 as D (6 bases). V was shortened by 6 bases and J by 4 bases, with 15 bases between the two germline ends. The CDR3 length is 14 residues. Germline lookup yields CDR1 SNHLY and CDR2 FYNNEI. The CDR3 bases are TGTGCCAGCAGGCGGGACCGCTGGTTAGAGACCCAGTACTTC. Residues: CASRRDRWLETQYF.

The rearrangement joins TRBV14 to TRBJ2-3, with 7 positions matching TRBD2. V was clipped by 0 bases and J by 2 bases; unmatched bases: 5. This CDR3 has 16 residues. The germline V gene has CDR1 SGHDN and CDR2 FVKESK. For the CDR3, the DNA is TGTGCCAGCAGCCAAGATTCTAGCGGCTCCACAGATACGCAGTATTTT. Translated: CASSQDSSGSTDTQYF.

The rearrangement uses TRBV28 and TRBJ2-7, with a weak D call TRBD1 (6 bases). Germline loops: CDR1 MDHEN, CDR2 SYDVKM. This CDR3 region has 15 residues. Trimming removed 3 bases from V and 4 bases from J, with 16 bases in between. The CDR3 DNA reads TGTGCCAGCAGTTTCGGCAGGGGATATTCTTACGAGCAGTACTTC. It is translated as CASSFGRGYSYEQYF.

The chain carries TRBV7-2 and TRBJ2-5; D not certain. Germline V lookup: CDR1 SGHTA, CDR2 FQGNSA. Trimming removed 2 bases from V and 7 bases from J, with 23 bases in between. The CDR3 sequence is 17 residues long. CDR3 sequence (DNA): TGTGCCAGCAGCTTATTGGCAGGATCGAACTCCAAGAGGACCCAGTACTTC. Protein sequence: CASSLLAGSNSKRTQYF.

V is TRBV6-1 and J is TRBJ1-3; D ambiguous. There are 19 residues in the CDR3. Trimming shortened V by 2 bases and J by 1 base, and 21 bases separated the two germline ends. The germline V gene has CDR1 MNHNS and CDR2 SASEGT. For the CDR3, the DNA is TGTGCCAGCAGTGAAATTGTTGGGCAGCAGGCTCAGTCTGGAAACACCATATATTTT. It yields the protein CASSEIVGQQAQSGNTIYF.

The V and J genes are TRBV19 and TRBJ1-4; no clear D gene. Germline CDR1 reads LNHDA; CDR2 reads SQIVND (reference sequence). The CDR3 is 11 residues long. Trimming cost V 5 bases and J 8 bases, with 6 bases left between them. CDR3 nucleotides: TGTGCCAGTAGTGGGCGGGAAAAACTGTTTTTT. Translated, it gives CASSGREKLFF.

The chain combines TRBV4-1 with TRBJ2-7; maybe TRBD2 (5 bases). V shed 0 bases and J shed 2 bases, with 11 bases lying between them. Germline CDR1 is MGHRA and CDR2 is YSYEKL. This CDR3 is 15 amino acids long. The CDR3 sequence is CASSQDHGNPYEQYF. CDR3 DNA: TGCGCCAGCAGCCAAGATCACGGGAACCCCTACGAGCAGTACTTC.

The V and J genes are TRBV5-5 and TRBJ2-3; D may be TRBD2 (6 bases). The CDR3 is 15 amino acids. Germline CDR1 SGHKS, CDR2 YYEKEE (reference sequence). The ends were cut back, 2 bases at V and 0 bases at J, with 10 bases in the middle. In nucleotides, the CDR3 is TGTGCCAGCAGCTTAATTAGCGGTAGCACAGATACGCAGTATTTT. Translating it yields CASSLISGSTDTQYF.

Details on this clone: The sample has other DNA sequences that encode this CDR3 too. The chain has TRBV29-1 and TRBJ1-2; 7 nucleotides match TRBD1. The J segment lost 2 bases and the V segment lost 6 bases, leaving 3 bases of the junction unmatched. This CDR3 spans 12 amino acids. The germline V gene encodes CDR1 SQVTM and CDR2 ANQGSEA. The CDR3 nucleotides are TGCAGCGTGGGACAGATAAACTATGGCTACACCTTC. Translating gives CSVGQINYGYTF.